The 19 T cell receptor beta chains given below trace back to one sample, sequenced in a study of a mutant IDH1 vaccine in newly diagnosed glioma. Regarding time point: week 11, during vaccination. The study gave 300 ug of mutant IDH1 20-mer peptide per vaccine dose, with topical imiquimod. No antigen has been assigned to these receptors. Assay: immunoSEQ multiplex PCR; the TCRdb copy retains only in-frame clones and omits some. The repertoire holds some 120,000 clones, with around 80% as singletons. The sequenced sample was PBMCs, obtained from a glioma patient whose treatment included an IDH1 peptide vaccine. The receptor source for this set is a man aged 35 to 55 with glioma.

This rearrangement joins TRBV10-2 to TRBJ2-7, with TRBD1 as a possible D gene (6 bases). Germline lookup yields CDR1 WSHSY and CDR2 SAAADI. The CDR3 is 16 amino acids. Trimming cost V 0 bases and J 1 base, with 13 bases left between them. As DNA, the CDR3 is TGCGCCAGCAGTGAGTCGATGGGACACCCTTCCTACGAGCAGTACTTC. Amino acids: CASSESMGHPSYEQYF.

In DNA form, the CDR3 reads TGTGCCATCAGTGAGTCGGACGAGCAGTACTTC. Residues: CAISESDEQYF. The chain uses TRBV10-3 and TRBJ2-7; no definite D call. CDR3 length equals 11 residues. V was cut by 0 bases and J by 5 bases, with 2 bases left in between. Germline V lookup: CDR1 ENHRY, CDR2 SYGVKD.

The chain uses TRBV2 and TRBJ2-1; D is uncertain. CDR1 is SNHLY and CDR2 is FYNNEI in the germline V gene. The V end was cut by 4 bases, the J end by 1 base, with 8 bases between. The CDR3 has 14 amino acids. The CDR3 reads CASSAQLSYNEQFF. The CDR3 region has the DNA TGTGCCAGCAGTGCACAGTTGTCCTACAATGAGCAGTTCTTC.

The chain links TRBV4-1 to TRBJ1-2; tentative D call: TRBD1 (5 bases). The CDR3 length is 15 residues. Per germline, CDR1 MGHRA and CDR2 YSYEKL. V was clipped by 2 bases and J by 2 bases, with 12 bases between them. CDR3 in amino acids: CASSQPGRRNYGYTF. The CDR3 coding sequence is TGCGCCAGCAGCCAACCGGGACGACGAAACTATGGCTACACCTTC.

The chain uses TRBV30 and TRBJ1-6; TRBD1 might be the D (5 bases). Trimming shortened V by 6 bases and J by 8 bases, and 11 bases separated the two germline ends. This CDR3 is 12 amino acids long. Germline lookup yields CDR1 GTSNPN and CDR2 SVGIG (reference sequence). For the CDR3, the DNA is TGTGCCTGCGCGGGGCAGGATTCACCCCTCCACTTT. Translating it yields CACAGQDSPLHF.

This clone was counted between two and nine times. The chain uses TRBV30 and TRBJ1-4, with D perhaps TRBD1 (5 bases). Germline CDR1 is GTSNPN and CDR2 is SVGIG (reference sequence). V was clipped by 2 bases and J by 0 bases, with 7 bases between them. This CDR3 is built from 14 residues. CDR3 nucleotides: TGTGCCTGGAGTTCGGGGGCAACTAATGAAAAACTGTTTTTT. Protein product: CAWSSGATNEKLFF.

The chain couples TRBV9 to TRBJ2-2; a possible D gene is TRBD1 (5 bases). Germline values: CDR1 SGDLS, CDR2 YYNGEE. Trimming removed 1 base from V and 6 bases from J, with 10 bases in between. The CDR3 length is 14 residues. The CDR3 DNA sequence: TGTGCCAGCAGCGTACTAACAGGAGCCGGGGAGCTGTTTTTT. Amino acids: CASSVLTGAGELFF.

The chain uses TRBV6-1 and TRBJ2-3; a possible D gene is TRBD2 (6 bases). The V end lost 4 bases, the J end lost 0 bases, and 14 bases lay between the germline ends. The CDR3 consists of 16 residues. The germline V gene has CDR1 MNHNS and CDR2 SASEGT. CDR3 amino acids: CASSARAGTSTDTQYF. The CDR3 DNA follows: TGTGCCAGCAGTGCTCGGGCGGGGACCAGCACAGATACGCAGTATTTT.

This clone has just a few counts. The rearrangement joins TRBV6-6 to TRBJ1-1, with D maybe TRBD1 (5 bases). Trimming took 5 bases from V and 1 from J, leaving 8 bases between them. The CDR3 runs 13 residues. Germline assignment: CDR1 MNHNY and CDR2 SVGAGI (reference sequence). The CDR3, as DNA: TGTGCCAGCAGTCCCCAGGGGAACACTGAAGCTTTCTTT. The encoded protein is CASSPQGNTEAFF.

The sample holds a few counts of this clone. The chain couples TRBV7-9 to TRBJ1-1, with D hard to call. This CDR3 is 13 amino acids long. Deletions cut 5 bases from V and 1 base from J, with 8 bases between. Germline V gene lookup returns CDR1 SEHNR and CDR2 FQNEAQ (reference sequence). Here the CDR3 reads CASSLLSNTEAFF. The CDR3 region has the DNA TGTGCCAGCAGCCTTTTGTCGAACACTGAAGCTTTCTTT.

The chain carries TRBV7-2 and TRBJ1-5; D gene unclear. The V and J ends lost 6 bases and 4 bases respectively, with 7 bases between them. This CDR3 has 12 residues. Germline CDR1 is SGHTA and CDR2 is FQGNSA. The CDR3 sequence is CASRGFNQPQHF. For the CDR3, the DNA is TGTGCCAGCAGGGGGTTTAATCAGCCCCAGCATTTT.

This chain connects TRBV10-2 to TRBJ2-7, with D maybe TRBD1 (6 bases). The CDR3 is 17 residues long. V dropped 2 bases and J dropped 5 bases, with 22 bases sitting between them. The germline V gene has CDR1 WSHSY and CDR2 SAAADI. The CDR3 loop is CASSEAKGTWVIDEQYF. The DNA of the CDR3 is TGCGCCAGCAGTGAGGCGAAAGGGACATGGGTGATAGACGAGCAGTACTTC.

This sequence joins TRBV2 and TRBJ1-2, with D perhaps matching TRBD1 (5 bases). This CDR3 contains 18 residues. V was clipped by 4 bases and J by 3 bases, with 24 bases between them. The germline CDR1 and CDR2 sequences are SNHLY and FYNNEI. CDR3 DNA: TGTGCCAGCAGTGGTTGGTGGGGACCCGGCGAAACTCACTATGGCTACACCTTC. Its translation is CASSGWWGPGETHYGYTF.

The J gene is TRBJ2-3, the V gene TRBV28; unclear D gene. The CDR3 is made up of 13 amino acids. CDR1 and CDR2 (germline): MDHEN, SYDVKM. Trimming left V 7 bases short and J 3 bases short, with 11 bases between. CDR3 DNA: TGTGCCAGCAATCTCGGGCGGACAGATACGCAGTATTTT. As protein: CASNLGRTDTQYF.

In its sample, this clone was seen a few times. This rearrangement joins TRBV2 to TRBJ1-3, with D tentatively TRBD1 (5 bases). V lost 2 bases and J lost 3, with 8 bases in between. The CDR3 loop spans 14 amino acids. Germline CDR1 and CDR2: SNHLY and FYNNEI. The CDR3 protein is CASSESTVGNTIYF. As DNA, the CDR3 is TGTGCCAGCAGTGAATCGACAGTTGGAAACACCATATATTTT.

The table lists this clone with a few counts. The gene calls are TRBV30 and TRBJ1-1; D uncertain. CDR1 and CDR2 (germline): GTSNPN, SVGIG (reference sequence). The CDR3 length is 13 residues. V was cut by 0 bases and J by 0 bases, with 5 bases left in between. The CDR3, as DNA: TGTGCCTGGAGTGTCTCCATGAACACTGAAGCTTTCTTT. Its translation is CAWSVSMNTEAFF.

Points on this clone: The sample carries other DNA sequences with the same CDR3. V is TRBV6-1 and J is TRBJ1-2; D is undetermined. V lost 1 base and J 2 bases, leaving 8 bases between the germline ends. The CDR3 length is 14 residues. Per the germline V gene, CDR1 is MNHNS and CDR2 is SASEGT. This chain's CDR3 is CASSEGTANYGYTF. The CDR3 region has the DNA TGTGCCAGCAGTGAAGGTACAGCGAACTATGGCTACACCTTC.

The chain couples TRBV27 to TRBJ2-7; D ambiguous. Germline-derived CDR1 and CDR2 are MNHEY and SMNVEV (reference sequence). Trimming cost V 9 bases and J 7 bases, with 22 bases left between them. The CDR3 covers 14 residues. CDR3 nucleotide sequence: TGTGCCAGTGGAATGGGCCAAAGGATGGGGGAGCAGTACTTC. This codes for CASGMGQRMGEQYF.

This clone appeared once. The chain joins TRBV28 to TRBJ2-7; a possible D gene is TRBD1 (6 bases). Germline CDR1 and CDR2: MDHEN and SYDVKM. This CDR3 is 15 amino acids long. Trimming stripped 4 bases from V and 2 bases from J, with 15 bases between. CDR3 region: CASSSPAGATYEQYF. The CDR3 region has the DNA TGTGCCAGCAGTTCCCCTGCAGGGGCAACCTACGAGCAGTACTTC. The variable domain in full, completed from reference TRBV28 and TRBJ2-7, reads DVKVTQSSRYLVKRTGEKVFLECVQDMDHENMFWYRQDPGLGLRLIYFSYDVKMKEKGDIPEGYSVSREKKERFSLILESASTNQTSMYLCASSSPAGATYEQYFGPGTRLTVT.